Each of the 21 T cell receptor beta chains below was sequenced from the same sample in a study of post-analysis software for immune sequencing data. Study-wide findings and caveats: With TRBV5-6, TRBV5-1 and TRBV20-1 included, 5 or 6 TRBV segments were more frequent in patients than in controls.

These TCRs' antigens remain unknown. Unique-molecular-identifier-tagged TCR beta cDNA libraries were used. TCRdb reprocessed the PCR reads with MiXCR, giving one entry per CDR3 protein. In the table there are a few hundred thousand distinct CDR3 sequences, approximately 31% of which are singletons. The material sequenced was blood. Receptor source: a girl aged 2-17 years with multiple sclerosis.

This rearrangement joins TRBV5-1 to TRBJ2-5; no clear D gene. This CDR3 has 15 residues. The germline V gene encodes CDR1 SGHRS and CDR2 YFSETQ. The germline V and J ends were trimmed by 0 bases and 2 bases, with 11 bases remaining between them. This CDR3 is CASSLAPSQQETQYF. Here the CDR3 DNA reads TGCGCCAGCAGCTTGGCCCCTAGTCAGCAAGAGACCCAGTACTTC.

The genes are TRBV9 and TRBJ1-1; D gene uncertain. The V end was cut by 4 bases, the J end by 1 base, with 14 bases between. Germline V gives CDR1 SGDLS, CDR2 YYNGEE. CDR3 size: 15 residues. In DNA form, the CDR3 reads TGTGCCAGCAGCCCAACGCCCACCCCGAACACTGAAGCTTTCTTT. Translation: CASSPTPTPNTEAFF.

Only a few counts were recorded for this clonotype. This chain connects TRBV10-1 to TRBJ2-3, with unresolved D. The CDR3 extends over 16 amino acids. V lost 3 bases and J lost 6, with 19 bases in between. Germline values: CDR1 WNHNN, CDR2 SYGVQD (reference sequence). CDR3 bases: TGCGCCAGCAGTGAAGGTTTGAGATTTAAACCGGATACGCAGTATTTT. Translation: CASSEGLRFKPDTQYF.

The V and J genes are TRBV4-1 and TRBJ2-1, with a weak D call TRBD2 (5 bases). The CDR3 contains 14 residues. Trimming left V 5 bases short and J 13 bases short, with 21 bases between. CDR1 MGHRA and CDR2 YSYEKL come from the germline V gene. CDR3: CASSSPLEARTQFF. CDR3 sequence (DNA): TGCGCCAGCAGCTCCCCCCTAGAAGCACGGACTCAGTTCTTC.

The sample holds a few counts of this clonotype. V usage is TRBV18 and J usage is TRBJ1-2; D unresolved. V was cut by 9 bases and J by 4 bases, with 15 bases left in between. The CDR3 is made up of 13 amino acids. Germline CDR1 reads KGHSH; CDR2 reads LQKENI. The CDR3 region is CASSPREGYGYTF. For the CDR3, the DNA is TGTGCCAGTTCTCCTCGGGAGGGCTATGGCTACACCTTC.

The gene calls are TRBV6-6 and TRBJ2-3; TRBD1 agrees at 8 bases. J gave up 5 bases and V 6 bases, and 4 bases lay outside the gene matches. Germline V CDR1 and CDR2: MNHNY, SVGAGI (reference sequence). The CDR3 length is 13 residues. The CDR3 region is CASSPQGVDTQYF. In nucleotides, the CDR3 is TGTGCCAGCAGCCCACAGGGGGTAGATACGCAGTATTTT.

This clonotype was observed many times. One junction end does not reproduce the germline sequence, and a read error may be involved. V and J are TRBV7-7 and TRBJ2-5; possibly TRBD1 or TRBD2 for D (5 bases each). CDR1 and CDR2 (germline): SSHAT, FNYEAQ (reference sequence). CDR3 length: 16 amino acids. In DNA form, the CDR3 reads TGTGCTAGCAGCTCGGGGCGCTACGAGTTACAAGAGACCCAGTACTTC. As protein: CASSSGRYELQETQYF.

The sample holds a few counts of this clonotype. This sequence joins TRBV7-8 and TRBJ1-4; D remains unclear. The CDR3 spans 15 residues. Deletions cut 6 bases from V and 7 bases from J, with 18 bases between. Germline loops: CDR1 SGHVS, CDR2 FQNEAQ. CDR3 coding DNA: TGTGCCAGCAGACCCCTGTTCAGGAGCTTTGAAAAACTGTTTTTT. Its protein product is CASRPLFRSFEKLFF.

V usage is TRBV5-1 and J usage is TRBJ2-1; 7 bases line up with TRBD1. CDR3 length: 14 amino acids. Germline CDR1 and CDR2: SGHRS and YFSETQ. The V gene end was trimmed by 4 bases and the J gene end by 2 bases; junction bases not matched to a gene: 3. CDR3 DNA: TGCGCCAGCAGCAAGGGACAGACCTACAATGAGCAGTTCTTC. Encoded protein: CASSKGQTYNEQFF. The whole variable domain, remainder taken from reference TRBV5-1 and TRBJ2-1, is KAGVTQTPRYLIKTRGQQVTLSCSPISGHRSVSWYQQTPGQGLQFLFEYFSETQRNKGNFPGRFSGRQFSNSRSEMNVSTLELGDSALYLCASSKGQTYNEQFFGPGTRLTVL.

About this clonotype itself: A much more abundant neighbour one base away suggests this may be a read error. This chain uses TRBV7-6 with TRBJ2-5; no definite D call. CDR1 and CDR2 (germline): SGHVS, FNYEAQ. V dropped 6 bases and J dropped 0 bases, with 11 bases sitting between them. This CDR3 has 14 residues. The CDR3 reads CASRAAGYQETQYF. The CDR3 DNA sequence: TGTGCCAGCAGAGCCGCCGGGTACCAAGAGACCCAGTACTTC.

This clonotype has just a few counts. J is TRBJ2-4 and V is TRBV5-1, with D possibly being TRBD1 or TRBD2 (5 bases each). V was cut by 6 bases and J by 5 bases, with 12 bases left in between. The CDR3 is made up of 13 amino acids. Per the germline V gene, CDR1 is SGHRS and CDR2 is YFSETQ. CDR3: CASTLGGENIQYF. The CDR3 nucleotides read TGCGCCAGCACCCTTGGGGGAGAAAACATTCAGTACTTC.

The CDR3 nucleotides are TGTGCCAGCAATCCAAGGAGGAACACCGGGGAGCTGTTTTTT. Residues: CASNPRRNTGELFF. The chain combines TRBV6-5 with TRBJ2-2; D is uncertain. Germline CDR1 is MNHEY and CDR2 is SVGAGI. The CDR3 contains 14 residues. Trimming stripped 7 bases from V and 1 base from J, with 10 bases between.

V gene TRBV6-1 combines with J gene TRBJ2-5; 7 bases agree with TRBD1. The CDR3 has 14 amino acids. V shed 4 bases and J 4 bases; nucleotides not matched to a gene: 6. Germline CDR1 and CDR2: MNHNS and SASEGT. The CDR3 bases are TGTGCCAGCAGTGGACAGGGCGTCCCAGAGACCCAGTACTTC. Amino acids: CASSGQGVPETQYF.

V is TRBV2 and J is TRBJ1-5; D is ambiguous. Germline V CDR1 and CDR2: SNHLY, FYNNEI. V shed 7 bases and J shed 0 bases, with 7 bases lying between them. CDR3 length: 13 amino acids. The CDR3 reads CASTAYSNQPQHF. The CDR3, as DNA: TGTGCCAGCACCGCTTATAGCAATCAGCCCCAGCATTTT.

The genes are TRBV12-3 or TRBV12-4 and TRBJ2-1, with TRBD2 as a possible D gene (6 bases). The CDR3 has 14 amino acids. V gave up 4 bases and J gave up 5 bases, with 12 bases separating them. The CDR3 sequence is CASSSRTTNNEQFF. The CDR3 bases are TGTGCCAGCAGTTCCCGGACTACTAACAATGAGCAGTTCTTC.

The V call is TRBV6-4, the J call TRBJ1-2; a possible D gene is TRBD1 (5 bases). The germline V and J ends were trimmed by 1 base and 7 bases, with 13 bases remaining between them. The CDR3 totals 14 residues. Germline V CDR1 and CDR2: MRHNA, SNTAGT. This CDR3 reads CASSDWSEGPGYTF. CDR3 DNA: TGTGCCAGCAGTGACTGGTCGGAGGGGCCTGGCTACACCTTC.

The V and J genes are TRBV27 and TRBJ1-5, with D possibly matching TRBD1 (5 bases). The CDR3 is 14 residues long. In germline, CDR1 is MNHEY, CDR2 SMNVEV (reference sequence). Trimming took off 5 bases at V and 4 bases at J, with 12 bases between the two ends. The CDR3 nucleotides are TGTGCCAGCAGTCCGCAGGGCTATAATCAGCCCCAGCATTTT. It is translated as CASSPQGYNQPQHF.

CDR3 sequence reads: CASSSEGGTKNIQYF. The CDR3 DNA reads TGTGCCAGCAGTTCCGAGGGGGGCACTAAAAACATTCAGTACTTC. The chain employs TRBV6-6 and TRBJ2-4; either TRBD1 or TRBD2 may supply D (6 bases each). Germline assignment: CDR1 MNHNY and CDR2 SVGAGI (reference sequence). The CDR3 covers 15 residues. V was trimmed by 4 bases and J by 4 bases, leaving 14 bases between them.

This clonotype was seen only a few times. The V gene is TRBV4-1, the J gene TRBJ1-5, with D hard to call. Deletions cut 0 bases from V and 5 bases from J, with 20 bases between. The CDR3 length is 18 residues. The germline V gene has CDR1 MGHRA and CDR2 YSYEKL. As DNA, the CDR3 is TGCGCCAGCAGCCAAGAGCCTTTTCAGGTTTTGCTCGATCAGCCCCAGCATTTT. Its protein is CASSQEPFQVLLDQPQHF.

This clonotype appeared a single time. This chain connects TRBV20-1 to TRBJ2-7; 7 bases agree with TRBD2. Germline CDR1 and CDR2: DFQATT and SNEGSKA (reference sequence). Trimming at V came to 4 bases and at J to 9 bases, leaving 3 bases not matched to a gene. The CDR3 runs 10 residues. CDR3: CSATKRGQYF. CDR3 nucleotide sequence: TGCAGTGCTACCAAGCGGGGGCAGTACTTC.

The CDR3: CASSVQRTGRRNTGELFF. The CDR3 DNA reads TGTGCCAGCAGTGTGCAGCGGACAGGACGAAGGAACACCGGGGAGCTGTTTTTT. The rearrangement uses TRBV25-1 and TRBJ2-2; 7 bases are a match to TRBD1. The CDR3 has 18 residues. Germline V gene lookup returns CDR1 MGHDK and CDR2 SYGVNS. Trimming removed 4 bases from V and 1 base from J; junction bases left unmatched: 12. Drawing the rest from reference TRBV25-1 and TRBJ2-2, the complete variable domain is EADIYQTPRYLVIGTGKKITLECSQTMGHDKMYWYQQDPGMELHLIHYSYGVNSTEKGDLSSESTVSRIRTEHFPLTLESARPSHTSQYLCASSVQRTGRRNTGELFFGEGSRLTVL.